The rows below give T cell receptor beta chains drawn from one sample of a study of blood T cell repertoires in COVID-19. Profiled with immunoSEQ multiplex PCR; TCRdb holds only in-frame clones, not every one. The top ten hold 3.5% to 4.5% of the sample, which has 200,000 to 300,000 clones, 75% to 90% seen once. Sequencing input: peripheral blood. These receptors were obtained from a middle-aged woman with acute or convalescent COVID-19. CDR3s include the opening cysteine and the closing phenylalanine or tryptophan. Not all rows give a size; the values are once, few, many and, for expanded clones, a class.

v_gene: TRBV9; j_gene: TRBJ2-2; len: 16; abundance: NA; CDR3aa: CASSVQGARFTGELFF
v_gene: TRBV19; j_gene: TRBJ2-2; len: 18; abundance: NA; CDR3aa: CASRDRSGGAWNTGELFF
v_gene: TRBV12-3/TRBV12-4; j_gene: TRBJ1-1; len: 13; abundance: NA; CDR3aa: CASSLNGNTEAFF
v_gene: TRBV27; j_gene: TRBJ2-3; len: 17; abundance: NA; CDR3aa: CASSSPGLAGSTDTQYF
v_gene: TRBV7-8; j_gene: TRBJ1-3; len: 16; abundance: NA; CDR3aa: CASRRDRFRTGNTIYF
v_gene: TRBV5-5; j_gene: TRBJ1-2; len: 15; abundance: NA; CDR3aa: CASSLDVGAIYGYTF
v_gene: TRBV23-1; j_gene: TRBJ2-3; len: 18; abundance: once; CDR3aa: CASSHTLGLAGFTDTQYF
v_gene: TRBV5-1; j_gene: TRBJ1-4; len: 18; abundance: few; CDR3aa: CASSPGQGAGVSNEKLFF
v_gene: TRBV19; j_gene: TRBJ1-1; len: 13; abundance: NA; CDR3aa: CASSRRGYTEAFF
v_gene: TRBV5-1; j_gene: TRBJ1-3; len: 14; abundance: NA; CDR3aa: CASSSDLTGNTIYF
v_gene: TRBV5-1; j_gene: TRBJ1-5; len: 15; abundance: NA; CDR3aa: CASSLGSGGNQPQHF
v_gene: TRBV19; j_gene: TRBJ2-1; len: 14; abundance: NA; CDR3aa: CASSSGGWSAEQFF
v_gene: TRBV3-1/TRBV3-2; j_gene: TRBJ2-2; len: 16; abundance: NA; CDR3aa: CASSQEGTGTTGELFF